Listed here are 5 T cell receptor beta chains from one sample, sequenced in a study of T cell responses to AZD1222 COVID-19 vaccine. Measured with immunoSEQ multiplex PCR; TCRdb has only the in-frame clones, and not every one. The sample yields almost 55,000 clones, around 80% seen once. The input for sequencing was peripheral blood, taken on day 0 of AZD1222 vaccination. These receptors were obtained from an adult in good health.

The chain is built from TRBV12-3 or TRBV12-4 and TRBJ1-1, with D possibly TRBD1 on 6 matching bases. Trimming pared 6 bases from V and 3 bases from J, leaving 11 bases between. The CDR3 sequence is 13 residues long. The DNA of the CDR3 is TGTGCCAGCAGGTCGCAGGGGTACACTGAAGCTTTCTTT. Its translation is CASRSQGYTEAFF.

This clone occurred once. This rearrangement joins TRBV19 to TRBJ1-1, with a tentative D call TRBD1 (6 bases). The CDR3 length is 16 residues. The V and J ends lost 3 bases and 4 bases respectively, with 18 bases between them. Germline-derived CDR1 and CDR2 are LNHDA and SQIVND (reference sequence). The CDR3 loop is CASSIGAGFRGTEAFF. In DNA form, the CDR3 reads TGTGCCAGTAGTATCGGCGCAGGGTTCAGGGGCACTGAAGCTTTCTTT. The variable domain in full, completed from reference TRBV19 and TRBJ1-1, reads DGGITQSPKYLFRKEGQNVTLSCEQNLNHDAMYWYRQDPGQGLRLIYYSQIVNDFQKGDIAEGYSVSREKKESFPLTVTSAQKNPTAFYLCASSIGAGFRGTEAFFGQGTRLTVV.

The V call is TRBV7-2, the J call TRBJ1-4; 10 bases agree with TRBD1. After removal of 5 bases from V and 0 bases from J, the junction contained 6 bases not matched to a gene. The CDR3 totals 17 residues. CDR1 is SGHTA, CDR2 FQGNSA, per germline. This chain's CDR3 is CASSRGQGLTTNEKLFF. The CDR3 DNA reads TGTGCCAGCAGCAGGGGACAGGGGCTAACAACTAATGAAAAACTGTTTTTT.

This rearrangement joins TRBV6-1 to TRBJ2-7; D is uncertain. Germline V lookup: CDR1 MNHNS, CDR2 SASEGT. This CDR3 region has 13 residues. Trimming stripped 0 bases from V and 4 bases from J, with 7 bases between. The CDR3 loop reads CASSEAAVYEQYF. The DNA of the CDR3 is TGTGCCAGCAGTGAAGCTGCGGTGTACGAGCAGTACTTC.

In this sample, this clone turned up once. The V call is TRBV4-2, the J call TRBJ2-7; weak D call: TRBD1 (5 bases). The CDR3 is 14 residues long. Trimming took 3 bases from V and 2 from J, leaving 11 bases between them. Germline CDR1 reads LGHNA; CDR2 reads YNFKEQ. The CDR3 reads CASSQETEAYEQYF. As DNA, the CDR3 is TGTGCCAGCAGCCAGGAGACAGAAGCCTACGAGCAGTACTTC.